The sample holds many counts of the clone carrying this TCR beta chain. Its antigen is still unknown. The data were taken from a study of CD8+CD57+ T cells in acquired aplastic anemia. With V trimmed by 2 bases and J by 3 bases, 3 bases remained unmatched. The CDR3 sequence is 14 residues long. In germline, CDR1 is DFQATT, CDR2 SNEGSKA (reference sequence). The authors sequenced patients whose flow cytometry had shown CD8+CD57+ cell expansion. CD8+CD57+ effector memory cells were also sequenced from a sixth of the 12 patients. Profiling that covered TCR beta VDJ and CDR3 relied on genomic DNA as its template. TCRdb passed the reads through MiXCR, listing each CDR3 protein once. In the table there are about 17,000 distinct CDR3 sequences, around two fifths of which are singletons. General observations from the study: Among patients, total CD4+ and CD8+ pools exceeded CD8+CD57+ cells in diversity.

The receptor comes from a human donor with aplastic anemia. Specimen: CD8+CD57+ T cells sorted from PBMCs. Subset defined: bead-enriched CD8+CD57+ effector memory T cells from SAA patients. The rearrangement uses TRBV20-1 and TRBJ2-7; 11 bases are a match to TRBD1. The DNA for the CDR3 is TGCAGTGCTAGATCGGGACAGGGGGTCTACGAGCAGTACTTC. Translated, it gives CSARSGQGVYEQYF.